The clone carrying this T cell receptor (beta chain) was observed once. This sample is part of a study of T cell responses to AZD1222 COVID-19 vaccine. Sequencing used immunoSEQ multiplex PCR; TCRdb keeps in-frame clones, though not all of them. This sample has 150,000 or so clones, with about 91% found just once. The length of the CDR3 is 16 residues. Germline V gene sequence: CDR1 MNHEY, CDR2 SVGEGT. V lost 6 bases, J lost 1 base, and 7 bases stayed unmatched. This TCR was recovered from an adult in good health. The sequences come from peripheral blood, collected on day 0 of MenACWY control vaccination. The rearrangement joins TRBV6-2 or TRBV6-3 to TRBJ2-4; TRBD2 matches at 9 bases. DNA for the CDR3: TGTGCCAGCAGCAAAAGCGGGAGGTTCGCCAAAAACATTCAGTACTTC. Encoded protein: CASSKSGRFAKNIQYF.